The 27 T cell receptor beta chains given below trace back to one sample, sequenced in a study of T-cell reconstitution after alpha-beta-depleted transplantation in children. Molecular barcoding with unique molecular identifiers was used for the TCRbeta library. From the PCR reads, TCRdb called clonotypes with MiXCR, one entry per CDR3 protein. Among about 340,000 distinct CDR3 sequences listed, about 9.4% were seen once. The material sequenced was PBMCs from the stem cell graft donor, taken from the stem cell graft. These receptors originate from a human donor who donated a stem cell graft to a child with acute lymphoblastic leukemia.

V gene TRBV4-2 combines with J gene TRBJ2-3; no clear D. With 5 bases removed from V and 4 bases from J, the gap between germline ends came to 10 bases. There are 13 residues in the CDR3. Germline V gene data show CDR1 as LGHNA and CDR2 as YNFKEQ. In DNA, the CDR3 is TGTGCCAGCAGCTATCTTATACCAGATACGCAGTATTTT. This sequence encodes CASSYLIPDTQYF.

J is TRBJ1-1 and V is TRBV29-1; 9 bases agree with TRBD1. The length of the CDR3 is 14 residues. The J segment lost 1 base and the V segment lost 6 bases, leaving 6 bases of the junction unmatched. Germline-derived CDR1 and CDR2 are SQVTM and ANQGSEA. CDR3 sequence: CSVKTGGENTEAFF. CDR3 bases: TGCAGCGTAAAAACAGGGGGCGAGAACACTGAAGCTTTCTTT.

The J gene is TRBJ2-3, the V gene TRBV4-2, with 8 bases identical to TRBD2. With V trimmed by 0 bases and J by 0 bases, 8 bases remained unmatched. The CDR3 is made up of 18 amino acids. From germline, CDR1 is LGHNA and CDR2 YNFKEQ. CDR3 DNA: TGTGCCAGCAGCCAAGATGGAAGCGGGAGCAGAAGCACAGATACGCAGTATTTT. It translates to CASSQDGSGSRSTDTQYF.

Only a few counts were recorded for this clonotype. J is TRBJ1-2 and V is TRBV12-3 or TRBV12-4, with TRBD1 matching over 7 bases. V lost 5 bases to trimming and J lost 0 bases; unmatched junction nucleotides: 12. CDR3 length: 17 amino acids. The CDR3 loop is CASSTQPQGLANYGYTF. For the CDR3, the DNA is TGTGCCAGCAGTACGCAGCCACAGGGGCTTGCTAACTATGGCTACACCTTC.

The V call is TRBV5-1, the J call TRBJ2-3; 13 bases are shared with TRBD2. The CDR3 length is 16 residues. V lost 0 bases to trimming and J lost 5 bases; unmatched junction nucleotides: 3. Germline CDR1 reads SGHRS; CDR2 reads YFSETQ. The CDR3 DNA follows: TGCGCCAGCAGCTTGGTAGGACTAGCGGGAGAAGATACGCAGTATTTT. This sequence encodes CASSLVGLAGEDTQYF.

This clonotype has just a few counts. The DNA of the CDR3 is TGTGCCAGCTCACCGCCCCAGGGGCCTAGCACAGATACGCAGTATTTT. It codes for CASSPPQGPSTDTQYF. The chain is built from TRBV18 and TRBJ2-3, with a tentative D call TRBD1 (6 bases). Trimming removed 3 bases at V and 0 bases at J, with 13 bases between. Germline CDR1 KGHSH, CDR2 LQKENI. The length of the CDR3 is 16 residues.

This clonotype was recorded a few times. DNA for the CDR3: TGCGCCAGCAGCCAAGGACTAGCTCGATCCGGGGAGCTGTTTTTT. As protein: CASSQGLARSGELFF. The chain joins TRBV4-1 to TRBJ2-2; TRBD2 matches 7 bases. Germline assignment: CDR1 MGHRA and CDR2 YSYEKL. Losses at the gene ends were 1 base for V and 6 bases for J; bases not matched to a gene: 5. The CDR3 is 15 residues long.

The gene calls are TRBV7-8 and TRBJ2-7, with TRBD2 matching 9 bases. CDR1 is SGHVS and CDR2 is FQNEAQ in the germline V gene. The CDR3 is 15 amino acids. The junction had 3 bases not matched to a gene; V was cut back by 0 bases and J by 3 bases. CDR3 in amino acids: CASSLAAGGYYEQYF. The CDR3 coding sequence is TGTGCCAGCAGCTTAGCTGCGGGAGGGTACTACGAGCAGTACTTC.

The CDR3 region is CASTQGGGPRETQYF. The CDR3 DNA reads TGTGCCAGCACCCAAGGCGGGGGGCCTAGGGAGACCCAGTACTTC. The chain combines TRBV21-1 with TRBJ2-5; the table gives TRBD2 as D, unverified against the DNA. TRBV21-1 is a documented pseudogene. This CDR3 has 15 amino acids.

This clonotype has a count of ten or more. The chain has TRBV7-2 and TRBJ1-4; 9 positions agree with TRBD1. Germline CDR1 SGHTA, CDR2 FQGNSA. The CDR3 loop spans 15 amino acids. With 5 bases clipped from V and 4 bases from J, the junction kept 5 bases outside the gene matches. The CDR3 spells CASSSRQGGNEKLFF. CDR3 DNA sequence: TGTGCCAGCAGCAGCAGACAGGGGGGTAATGAAAAACTGTTTTTT.

CDR3 region: CASSLAQQGNAGELFF. Written as DNA, the CDR3 is TGTGCCAGCAGCTTAGCCCAACAGGGAAATGCCGGGGAGCTGTTTTTT. This sequence joins TRBV5-4 and TRBJ2-2; TRBD1 is a possible D gene (6 bases). Trimming removed 2 bases at V and 6 bases at J, with 17 bases between. Germline V gene data show CDR1 as SGHNT and CDR2 as YYREEE (reference sequence). The CDR3 runs to 16 residues.

The genes are TRBV7-9 and TRBJ2-7, with D hard to call. CDR3 length: 14 amino acids. The V and J ends lost 4 bases and 3 bases respectively, with 13 bases between them. The germline V gene encodes CDR1 SEHNR and CDR2 FQNEAQ (reference sequence). CDR3 sequence: CASSSDRRGYEQYF. The CDR3 nucleotides read TGTGCCAGCAGCTCAGACCGTAGAGGCTACGAGCAGTACTTC.

V usage is TRBV15 and J usage is TRBJ2-3, with D perhaps matching TRBD1 or TRBD2 (5 bases each). Germline V gene lookup returns CDR1 LNHNV and CDR2 YYDKDF (reference sequence). Between the trimmed V and J ends, which lost 0 bases and 0 bases, there was a span of 19 bases. The CDR3 is 19 amino acids. Here the CDR3 reads CATSRDRPTRDGSTDTQYF. CDR3 DNA: TGTGCCACCAGCAGAGACCGACCCACCCGGGACGGAAGCACAGATACGCAGTATTTT.

The V and J genes are TRBV29-1 and TRBJ2-2, with 8 bases matching TRBD2. The CDR3 extends over 14 amino acids. Germline CDR1 SQVTM, CDR2 ANQGSEA. V lost 7 bases, J lost 3 bases, and 7 bases stayed unmatched. DNA for the CDR3: TGCAGCGGCGGGGGGTCATGGGACACCGGGGAGCTGTTTTTT. Its translation is CSGGGSWDTGELFF.

This chain uses TRBV5-1 with TRBJ2-1; the D call may be TRBD1 or TRBD2 (5 bases each). Deletions cut 0 bases from V and 5 bases from J, with 21 bases between. Germline-derived CDR1 and CDR2 are SGHRS and YFSETQ. This CDR3 region has 18 residues. In DNA, the CDR3 is TGCGCCAGCAGCTTGGACCCATTTCGGGACCACCCCAACAATGAGCAGTTCTTC. The encoded protein is CASSLDPFRDHPNNEQFF. Filled out from reference TRBV5-1 and TRBJ2-1, the complete variable domain reads KAGVTQTPRYLIKTRGQQVTLSCSPISGHRSVSWYQQTPGQGLQFLFEYFSETQRNKGNFPGRFSGRQFSNSRSEMNVSTLELGDSALYLCASSLDPFRDHPNNEQFFGPGTRLTVL.

The chain employs TRBV18 and TRBJ1-6; unclear D gene. Trimming pared 4 bases from V and 9 bases from J, leaving 16 bases between. Germline CDR1 reads KGHSH; CDR2 reads LQKENI. The CDR3 covers 15 residues. The chain's CDR3 is CASSRNQADSSPLHF. Here the CDR3 DNA reads TGTGCCAGCTCACGAAACCAGGCGGATAGTTCACCCCTCCACTTT. The full variable domain, its missing parts supplied by reference TRBV18 and TRBJ1-6, is NAGVMQNPRHLVRRRGQEARLRCSPMKGHSHVYWYRQLPEEGLKFMVYLQKENIIDESGMPKERFSAEFPKEGPSILRIQQVVRGDSAAYFCASSRNQADSSPLHFGNGTRLTVT.

This clonotype was counted only a few times. The V and J genes are TRBV20-1 and TRBJ2-7, with 7 bases identical to TRBD2. This CDR3 is 15 amino acids long. Germline V gene lookup returns CDR1 DFQATT and CDR2 SNEGSKA (reference sequence). With V trimmed by 2 bases and J by 1 base, 8 bases remained unmatched. For the CDR3, the DNA is TGCAGTGCTAGACCTAGCGGAACTCAATCCTACGAGCAGTACTTC. Protein product: CSARPSGTQSYEQYF.

This clonotype occurred a few times. V is TRBV27 and J is TRBJ2-3; D is perhaps TRBD1 (5 bases). The length of the CDR3 is 14 residues. Per germline, CDR1 MNHEY and CDR2 SMNVEV (reference sequence). V was cut by 1 base and J by 4 bases, with 9 bases left in between. In nucleotides, the CDR3 is TGTGCCAGCAGTTTATTAGGGGTAGCAGATACGCAGTATTTT. Protein: CASSLLGVADTQYF.

The CDR3 loop is CASSEGGWHSYEQYF. The CDR3 DNA reads as TGCGCCAGCAGTGAGGGAGGGTGGCACTCCTACGAGCAGTACTTC. The chain is built from TRBV10-2 and TRBJ2-7; TRBD2 is a possible D gene (6 bases). Trimming stripped 2 bases from V and 0 bases from J, with 11 bases between. This CDR3 has 15 amino acids. From germline, CDR1 is WSHSY and CDR2 SAAADI.

This clonotype was observed a few times. The V and J genes are TRBV20-1 and TRBJ2-2; D is unclear. Germline loops: CDR1 DFQATT, CDR2 SNEGSKA (reference sequence). The CDR3 covers 13 residues. Trimming pared 2 bases from V and 2 bases from J, leaving 6 bases between. The CDR3 coding sequence is TGCAGTGCTAGACCCAGAAACACCGGGGAGCTGTTTTTT. Translated, it gives CSARPRNTGELFF.

This clonotype was seen many times. This rearrangement joins TRBV9 to TRBJ2-1; 7 bases are shared with TRBD1. Unmatched junction bases numbered 5, after V lost 1 base and J lost 7 bases. Germline-derived CDR1 and CDR2 are SGDLS and YYNGEE. CDR3 length: 14 amino acids. The CDR3 coding sequence is TGTGCCAGCAGCGTACAGGGGGTTCAGAATGAGCAGTTCTTC. Translated, it gives CASSVQGVQNEQFF.

The chain employs TRBV7-2 and TRBJ2-3; TRBD1 agrees at 8 bases. J lost 6 bases, V lost 5 bases, and 7 bases had no gene match. The V gene's germline CDR1 is SGHTA and CDR2 FQGNSA. The CDR3 loop spans 14 amino acids. DNA of the CDR3: TGTGCCAGCAGCCCGGACAGGGTGGGGGATACGCAGTATTTT. This encodes CASSPDRVGDTQYF. The full variable domain, completed using reference TRBV7-2 and TRBJ2-3, is GAGVSQSPSNKVTEKGKDVELRCDPISGHTALYWYRQSLGQGLEFLIYFQGNSAPDKSGLPSDRFSAERTGGSVSTLTIQRTQQEDSAVYLCASSPDRVGDTQYFGPGTRLTVL.

The J gene is TRBJ1-1, the V gene TRBV12-3 or TRBV12-4; 10 bases agree with TRBD1. V dropped 5 bases and J dropped 5; count of bases not matched to a gene: 11. There are 16 residues in the CDR3. CDR3 region: CASSRQGAAVGTEAFF. The CDR3 DNA sequence: TGTGCCAGCAGTAGACAGGGGGCGGCAGTGGGGACTGAAGCTTTCTTT.

This clonotype turned up a few times. The chain joins TRBV11-1 to TRBJ2-6; 12 bases match TRBD2. Germline CDR1 is SGHAT and CDR2 is FQDESV (reference sequence). The CDR3 has 20 residues. V gave up 7 bases and J gave up 3 bases; unmatched junction bases: 16. DNA of the CDR3: TGTGCCAGCAACGCACCTAGGGCTAGCGGGAGGGCCGATGGGGCCAACGTCCTGACTTTC. Amino acid sequence: CASNAPRASGRADGANVLTF.

The V gene is TRBV4-2, the J gene TRBJ2-6, with D hard to call. With 1 base removed from V and 1 base from J, the gap between germline ends came to 11 bases. CDR1 and CDR2 (germline): LGHNA, YNFKEQ. The CDR3 is made up of 17 amino acids. The chain's CDR3 is CASSQAVLGSGANVLTF. The CDR3 region has the DNA TGTGCCAGCAGCCAAGCTGTCTTAGGTTCTGGGGCCAACGTCCTGACTTTC.

V usage is TRBV5-1 and J usage is TRBJ1-1; perhaps TRBD1 as D (5 bases). Trimming stripped 4 bases from V and 0 bases from J, with 19 bases between. The CDR3 is 17 amino acids. The germline V gene encodes CDR1 SGHRS and CDR2 YFSETQ. CDR3 in DNA: TGCGCCAGCAGCGGGACGGGGGGTGCCTCAATGAACACTGAAGCTTTCTTT. Translation gives CASSGTGGASMNTEAFF.

Ten or more counts support this clonotype. CDR3 protein: CAISTGDYEQYF. CDR3 coding DNA: TGTGCCATCAGTACAGGGGACTACGAGCAGTACTTC. This chain links TRBV10-3 with TRBJ2-7; TRBD1 agrees at 7 bases. CDR1 and CDR2 (germline): ENHRY, SYGVKD. Unmatched junction bases numbered 1, after V lost 5 bases and J lost 3 bases. The CDR3 is made up of 12 amino acids.